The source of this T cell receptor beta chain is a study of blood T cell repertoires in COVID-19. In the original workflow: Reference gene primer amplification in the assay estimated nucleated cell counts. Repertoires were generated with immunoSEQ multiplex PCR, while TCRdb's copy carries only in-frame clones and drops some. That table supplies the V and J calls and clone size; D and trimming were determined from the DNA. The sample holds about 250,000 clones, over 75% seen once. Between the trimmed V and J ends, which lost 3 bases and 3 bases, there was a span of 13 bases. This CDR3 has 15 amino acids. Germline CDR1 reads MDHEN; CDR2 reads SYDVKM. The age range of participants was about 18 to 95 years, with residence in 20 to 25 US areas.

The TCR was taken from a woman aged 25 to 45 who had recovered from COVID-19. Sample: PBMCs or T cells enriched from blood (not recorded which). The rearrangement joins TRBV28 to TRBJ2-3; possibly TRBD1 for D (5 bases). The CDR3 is CASSFQYRKTDTQYF. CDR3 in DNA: TGTGCCAGCAGTTTTCAGTACAGGAAAACAGATACGCAGTATTTT. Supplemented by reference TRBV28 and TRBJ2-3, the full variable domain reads DVKVTQSSRYLVKRTGEKVFLECVQDMDHENMFWYRQDPGLGLRLIYFSYDVKMKEKGDIPEGYSVSREKKERFSLILESASTNQTSMYLCASSFQYRKTDTQYFGPGTRLTVL.